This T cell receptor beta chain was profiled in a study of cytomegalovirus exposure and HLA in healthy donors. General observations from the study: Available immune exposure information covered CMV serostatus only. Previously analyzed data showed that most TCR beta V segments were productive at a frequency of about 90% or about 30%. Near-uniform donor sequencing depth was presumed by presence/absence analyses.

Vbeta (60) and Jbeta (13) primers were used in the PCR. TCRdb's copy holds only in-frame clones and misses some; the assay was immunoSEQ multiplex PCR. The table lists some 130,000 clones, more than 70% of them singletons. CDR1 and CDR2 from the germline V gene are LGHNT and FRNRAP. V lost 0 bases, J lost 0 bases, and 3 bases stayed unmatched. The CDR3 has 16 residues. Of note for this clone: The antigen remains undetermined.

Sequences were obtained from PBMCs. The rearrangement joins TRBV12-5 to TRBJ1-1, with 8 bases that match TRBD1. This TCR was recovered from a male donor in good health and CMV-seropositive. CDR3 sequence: CASGLVAGGLNTEAFF. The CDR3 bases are TGTGCTAGTGGTTTGGTGGCAGGGGGCTTGAACACTGAAGCTTTCTTT.